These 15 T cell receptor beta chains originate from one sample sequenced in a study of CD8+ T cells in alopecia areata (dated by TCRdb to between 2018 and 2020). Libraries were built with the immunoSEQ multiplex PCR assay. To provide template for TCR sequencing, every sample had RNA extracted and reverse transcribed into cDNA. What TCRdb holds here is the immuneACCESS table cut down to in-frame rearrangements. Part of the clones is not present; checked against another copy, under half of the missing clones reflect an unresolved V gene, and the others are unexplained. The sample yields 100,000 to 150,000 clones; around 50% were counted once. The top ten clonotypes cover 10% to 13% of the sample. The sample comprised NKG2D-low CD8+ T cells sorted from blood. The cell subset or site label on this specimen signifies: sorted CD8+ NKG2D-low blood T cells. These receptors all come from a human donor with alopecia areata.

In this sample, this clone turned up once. The CDR3 reads CASSLTSAETQYF. In DNA, the CDR3 is TGTGCCAGCAGCTTGACTAGCGCAGAGACCCAGTACTTC. This chain uses TRBV5-4 with TRBJ2-5, with 7 bases lining up with TRBD2. This CDR3 is 13 amino acids long. V shed 1 base and J 4 bases; nucleotides not matched to a gene: 1. Per germline, CDR1 SGHNT and CDR2 YYREEE (reference sequence).

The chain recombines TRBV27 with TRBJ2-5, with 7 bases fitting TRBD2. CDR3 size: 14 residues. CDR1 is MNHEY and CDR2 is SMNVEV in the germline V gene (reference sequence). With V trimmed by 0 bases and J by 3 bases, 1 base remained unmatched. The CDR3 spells CASSLSRGKETQYF. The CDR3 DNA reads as TGTGCCAGCAGTTTATCGCGGGGGAAAGAGACCCAGTACTTC.

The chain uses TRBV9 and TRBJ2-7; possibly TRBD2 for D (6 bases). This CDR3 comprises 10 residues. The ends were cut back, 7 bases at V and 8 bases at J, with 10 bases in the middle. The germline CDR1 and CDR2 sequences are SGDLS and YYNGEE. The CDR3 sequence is CASGGSQQYF. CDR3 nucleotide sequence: TGTGCCAGCGGAGGGAGCCAGCAGTACTTC. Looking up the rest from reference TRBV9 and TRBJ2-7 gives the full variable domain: DSGVTQTPKHLITATGQRVTLRCSPRSGDLSVYWYQQSLDQGLQFLIQYYNGEERAKGNILERFSAQQFPDLHSELNLSSLELGDSALYFCASGGSQQYFGPGTRLTVT.

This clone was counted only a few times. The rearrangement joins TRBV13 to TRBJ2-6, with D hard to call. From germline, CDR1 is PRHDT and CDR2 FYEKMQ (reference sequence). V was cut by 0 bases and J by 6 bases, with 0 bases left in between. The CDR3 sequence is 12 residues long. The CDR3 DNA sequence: TGTGCCAGCAGCTTAGGGGCCAACGTCCTGACTTTC. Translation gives CASSLGANVLTF.

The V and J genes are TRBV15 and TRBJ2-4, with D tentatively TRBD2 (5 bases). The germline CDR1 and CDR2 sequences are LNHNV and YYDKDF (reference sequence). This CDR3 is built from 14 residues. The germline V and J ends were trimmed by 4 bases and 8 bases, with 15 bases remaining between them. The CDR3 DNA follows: TGTGCCACCAGCAAGGAGGACCTTTGGGACATTCAGTACTTC. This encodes CATSKEDLWDIQYF.

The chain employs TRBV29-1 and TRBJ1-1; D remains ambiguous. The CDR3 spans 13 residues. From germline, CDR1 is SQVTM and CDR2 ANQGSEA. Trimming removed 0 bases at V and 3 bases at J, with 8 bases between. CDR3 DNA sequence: TGCAGCGTTGAAGACGCCCTGTACACTGAAGCTTTCTTT. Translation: CSVEDALYTEAFF.

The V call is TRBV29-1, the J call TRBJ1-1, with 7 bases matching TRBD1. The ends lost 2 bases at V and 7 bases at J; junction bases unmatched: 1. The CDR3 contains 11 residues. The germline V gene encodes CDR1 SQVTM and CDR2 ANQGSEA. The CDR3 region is CSVETGVEAFF. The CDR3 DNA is TGCAGCGTTGAAACAGGGGTTGAAGCTTTCTTT.

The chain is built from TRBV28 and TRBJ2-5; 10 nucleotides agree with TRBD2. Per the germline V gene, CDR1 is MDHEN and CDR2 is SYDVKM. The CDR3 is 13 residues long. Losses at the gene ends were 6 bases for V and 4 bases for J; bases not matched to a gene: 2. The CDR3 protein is CASSVAGGETQYF. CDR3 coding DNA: TGTGCCAGCAGCGTAGCGGGGGGAGAGACCCAGTACTTC. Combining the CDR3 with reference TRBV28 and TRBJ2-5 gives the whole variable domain DVKVTQSSRYLVKRTGEKVFLECVQDMDHENMFWYRQDPGLGLRLIYFSYDVKMKEKGDIPEGYSVSREKKERFSLILESASTNQTSMYLCASSVAGGETQYFGPGTRLLVL.

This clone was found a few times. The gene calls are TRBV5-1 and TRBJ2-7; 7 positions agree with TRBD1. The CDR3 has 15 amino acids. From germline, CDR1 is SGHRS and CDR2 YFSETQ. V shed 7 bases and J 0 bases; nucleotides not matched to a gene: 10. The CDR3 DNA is TGCGCCAGCTATGAGGGGACAGCCAGCTCCTACGAGCAGTACTTC. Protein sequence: CASYEGTASSYEQYF.

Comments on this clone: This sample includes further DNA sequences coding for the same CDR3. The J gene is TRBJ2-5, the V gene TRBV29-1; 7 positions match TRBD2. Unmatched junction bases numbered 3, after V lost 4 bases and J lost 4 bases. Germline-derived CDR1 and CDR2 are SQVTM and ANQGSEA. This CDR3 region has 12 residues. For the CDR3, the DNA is TGCAGCGTTGTCCCGGGAGGAGAGACCCAGTACTTC. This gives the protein CSVVPGGETQYF.

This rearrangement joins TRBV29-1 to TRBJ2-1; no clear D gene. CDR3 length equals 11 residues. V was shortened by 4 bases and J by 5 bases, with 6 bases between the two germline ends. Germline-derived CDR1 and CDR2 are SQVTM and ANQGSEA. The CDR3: CSVVRNNEQFF. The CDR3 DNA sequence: TGCAGCGTTGTTAGGAACAATGAGCAGTTCTTC.

The CDR3 spells CASSEETQYF. CDR3 nucleotide sequence: TGCGCCAGCAGCGAAGAGACCCAGTACTTC. V gene TRBV5-1 combines with J gene TRBJ2-5; D unresolved. The CDR3 contains 10 residues. Germline V CDR1 and CDR2: SGHRS, YFSETQ. Trimming took 4 bases from V and 3 from J, leaving 1 base between them.

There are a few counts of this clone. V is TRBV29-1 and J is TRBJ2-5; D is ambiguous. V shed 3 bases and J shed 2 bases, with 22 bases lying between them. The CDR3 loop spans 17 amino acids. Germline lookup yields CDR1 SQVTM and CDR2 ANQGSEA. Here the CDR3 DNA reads TGCAGCGTTGATTTGTCTCTCTACACTGGGCGACAAGAGACCCAGTACTTC. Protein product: CSVDLSLYTGRQETQYF.

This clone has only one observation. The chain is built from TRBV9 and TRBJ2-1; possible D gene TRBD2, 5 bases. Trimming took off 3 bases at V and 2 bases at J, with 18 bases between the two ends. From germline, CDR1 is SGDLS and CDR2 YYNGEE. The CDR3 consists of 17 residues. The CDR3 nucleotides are TGTGCCAGCAGCGCCAGGTTTGTGAGGGCCCCCTACAATGAGCAGTTCTTC. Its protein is CASSARFVRAPYNEQFF.

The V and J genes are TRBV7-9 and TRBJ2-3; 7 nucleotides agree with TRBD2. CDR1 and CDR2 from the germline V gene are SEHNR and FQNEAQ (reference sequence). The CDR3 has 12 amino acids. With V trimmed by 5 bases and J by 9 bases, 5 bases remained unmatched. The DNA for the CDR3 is TGTGCCAGCAGCCCCCGGGGGGAGACGCAGTATTTT. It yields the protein CASSPRGETQYF.